This T cell receptor (beta chain) originates from a study of cytomegalovirus exposure and HLA in healthy donors. The overall study: Counted in an early data release were approximately 80 million unique TCRs from HLA-typed donors.

The PCR contained 60 Vbeta and 13 Jbeta primers. Clones were sequenced by immunoSEQ multiplex PCR, and TCRdb holds only the in-frame ones, with some missing. The table shows 120,000 to 150,000 clones, with 80% to 90% occurring only once. Study findings and constraints: A prior analysis recorded that most TCR beta V segments were productive about 90% or about 30% of the time.

Comments on this clone: The antigen is undetermined.

The CDR3 sequence is 14 residues long. Trimming removed 3 bases at V and 1 base at J, with 9 bases between. Germline CDR1 is MDHEN and CDR2 is SYDVKM. This TCR was sampled from a woman aged 40 to 49 in good health and CMV-seropositive. Sequenced material: PBMCs. The chain carries TRBV28 and TRBJ1-1; D call uncertain. CDR3 sequence: CASSFIRGNTEAFF. CDR3 in DNA: TGTGCCAGCAGTTTTATTCGAGGGAACACTGAAGCTTTCTTT.